This T cell receptor beta chain was captured in a study of T-cell reconstitution after alpha-beta-depleted transplantation in children. The germline gives CDR1 SGHDT, CDR2 YYEEEE. The CDR3 contains 14 residues. A TCRbeta library incorporating unique molecular identifiers was prepared. MiXCR was run by TCRdb on the PCR reads, yielding one entry per CDR3 protein. The table lists roughly 120,000 distinct CDR3 sequences, around 10% of them singletons. Study observations and caveats: The study traced high day-60 TCRbeta diversity in some patients to surviving recipient T cells and thymic progenitors. Reportedly, alpha-beta T cells present about two months post-transplant originated from several hundred expanded clones of graft origin. One year after transplant, T-cell counts and diversity came mostly from newly produced T cells.

With regard to this clonotype: Its matching antigen is unknown. This clone may be a read error of a much larger clone one base away.

Sequences were derived from PBMCs, sampled before TCRalphabeta/CD19-depleted stem cell transplant. The TCR was taken from a boy aged 2 to 9 with acute lymphoblastic leukemia, due to receive a stem cell transplant. The V gene is TRBV5-6, the J gene TRBJ2-2; D not resolved. CDR3 amino acids: CASSRVVNTWELFF. The CDR3 nucleotides read TGTGCCAGCAGCAGAGTCGTCAACACCTGGGAGCTGTTTTTT.